These 23 T cell receptor beta chains share one sample of origin, sequenced in a study of cytomegalovirus exposure and HLA in healthy donors. PCR employed 60 Vbeta and 13 Jbeta primers. The repertoire was sequenced with immunoSEQ multiplex PCR; TCRdb's copy has only in-frame clones and lacks some. This sample's clone table lists approximately 38,000 clones. The specimen was PBMCs. Receptor source: a man aged 40-49 years in good health and CMV-seropositive.

This chain links TRBV11-2 with TRBJ2-7, with TRBD2 identical over 7 bases. The germline V gene has CDR1 SGHAT and CDR2 FQNNGV. The ends lost 3 bases at V and 2 bases at J; junction bases unmatched: 4. The CDR3 contains 14 residues. DNA of the CDR3: TGTGCCAGCAGCTTGCTAGCGGTCGCCTACGAGCAGTACTTC. It translates to CASSLLAVAYEQYF.

V usage is TRBV19 and J usage is TRBJ1-1, with D possibly being TRBD1 (5 bases). The germline CDR1 and CDR2 sequences are LNHDA and SQIVND (reference sequence). The CDR3 covers 20 residues. V lost 3 bases and J 0 bases, leaving 26 bases between the germline ends. The CDR3 DNA reads as TGTGCCAGTAGTATCTATCCCCCCCGACAGCACCCCGGAATGAACACTGAAGCTTTCTTT. Translation: CASSIYPPRQHPGMNTEAFF.

The chain recombines TRBV5-8 with TRBJ1-2, with 7 positions matching TRBD1. The trim removed 0 bases at V and 14 bases at J, leaving 16 bases unmatched. The CDR3 contains 15 residues. Germline CDR1 SGHTS, CDR2 YDEGEE. The DNA for the CDR3 is TGTGCCAGCAGCTTGGCCCATCCCCGGGACAGCGACTTTACCTTC. Residues: CASSLAHPRDSDFTF.

V and J are TRBV4-1 and TRBJ2-2; no reliable D call. Germline V gene data show CDR1 as MGHRA and CDR2 as YSYEKL. V lost 4 bases and J 5 bases, leaving 5 bases between the germline ends. The CDR3 loop spans 12 amino acids. The CDR3 sequence: CASSLMTGELFF. CDR3 sequence (DNA): TGCGCCAGCAGCCTCATGACCGGGGAGCTGTTTTTT.

The J gene is TRBJ1-1, the V gene TRBV7-2; D unclear. This CDR3 comprises 14 residues. The germline V and J ends were trimmed by 8 bases and 4 bases, with 17 bases remaining between them. Per germline, CDR1 SGHTA and CDR2 FQGNSA. CDR3 protein: CASRERRVRTEAFF. Written as DNA, the CDR3 is TGTGCCAGCCGAGAGCGACGGGTACGCACTGAAGCTTTCTTT.

This chain connects TRBV19 to TRBJ2-7; 11 bases map to TRBD2. CDR1 and CDR2 (germline): LNHDA, SQIVND (reference sequence). The CDR3 extends over 14 amino acids. V shed 6 bases, J shed 2 bases, and the junction held 3 bases outside the gene matches. CDR3 sequence: CASSGTSGPYEQYF. The CDR3 nucleotides read TGTGCCAGTAGCGGGACTAGCGGACCCTACGAGCAGTACTTC.

V usage is TRBV5-1 and J usage is TRBJ1-1; D unresolved. The CDR3 runs 13 residues. The V end lost 3 bases, the J end lost 4 bases, and 10 bases lay between the germline ends. Germline assignment: CDR1 SGHRS and CDR2 YFSETQ. The CDR3, as DNA: TGCGCCAGCAGCTCCAGTGAGGGCACTGAAGCTTTCTTT. Translated, it gives CASSSSEGTEAFF.

The V call is TRBV12-2, the J call TRBJ1-2; no check of the table's D call, TRBD1, against the DNA was made. TRBV12-2 has pseudogene status. This CDR3 comprises 13 residues. The CDR3 is CASRFPRISYYTF. Here the CDR3 DNA reads TGTGCAAGTCGCTTCCCCAGGATATCCTACTACACCTTC.

For this clone: One junction end does not reproduce the germline sequence, and a read error may be involved. The chain couples TRBV7-7 to TRBJ2-4; 8 bases map to TRBD1. CDR1 and CDR2 from the germline V gene are SSHAT and FNYEAQ (reference sequence). This CDR3 has 16 residues. The CDR3 DNA reads as TGTGCTAGCAGCCAGGACAGGGCGCTAGCCAAAAACATTCAGTACTTC. Its translation is CASSQDRALAKNIQYF.

The chain recombines TRBV11-2 with TRBJ2-1; 7 bases agree with TRBD2. Germline V lookup: CDR1 SGHAT, CDR2 FQNNGV. Losses at the gene ends were 7 bases for V and 7 bases for J; bases not matched to a gene: 13. This CDR3 comprises 15 residues. The DNA for the CDR3 is TGTGCCAGCACAAACGGGGCGGGAGTTCGAAATGAGCAGTTCTTC. Residues: CASTNGAGVRNEQFF.

The rearrangement uses TRBV10-3 and TRBJ2-1, with 8 bases that match TRBD2. The V gene end was trimmed by 7 bases and the J gene end by 2 bases; junction bases not matched to a gene: 10. Germline-derived CDR1 and CDR2 are ENHRY and SYGVKD. This CDR3 contains 16 residues. CDR3 sequence (DNA): TGTGCCATCATGGAAGGTGACGGGAGGGCCTACAATGAGCAGTTCTTC. Translating gives CAIMEGDGRAYNEQFF.

The chain employs TRBV4-3 and TRBJ1-5; the D gene is possibly TRBD1 (6 bases). Trimming pared 0 bases from V and 4 bases from J, leaving 7 bases between. Germline-derived CDR1 and CDR2 are LGHNA and YSLEER. The CDR3 runs 14 residues. CDR3 nucleotide sequence: TGCGCCAGCAGCCAAGATAGGGGGAATCAGCCCCAGCATTTT. This gives the protein CASSQDRGNQPQHF.

The chain combines TRBV6-4 with TRBJ2-3; 10 bases align to TRBD2. Germline CDR1 is MRHNA and CDR2 is SNTAGT. The ends lost 0 bases at V and 4 bases at J; junction bases unmatched: 7. The CDR3 runs 17 residues. The CDR3 DNA sequence: TGTGCCAGCAGTGACTCCAGCGGGAGGGGCTCTTCAGATACGCAGTATTTT. Its protein is CASSDSSGRGSSDTQYF.

The rearrangement joins TRBV19 to TRBJ2-1, with 8 nucleotides matching TRBD2. The CDR3 covers 15 residues. CDR1 LNHDA and CDR2 SQIVND come from the germline V gene (reference sequence). After removal of 7 bases from V and 0 bases from J, the junction contained 5 bases not matched to a gene. In DNA, the CDR3 is TGTGCCAGTACTCGGGGGGGGACCTCCTACAATGAGCAGTTCTTC. Protein product: CASTRGGTSYNEQFF.

The chain couples TRBV5-1 to TRBJ2-2; 11 positions match TRBD2. The V gene end was trimmed by 7 bases and the J gene end by 2 bases; junction bases not matched to a gene: 13. The CDR3 covers 18 residues. CDR1 is SGHRS and CDR2 is YFSETQ in the germline V gene. Here the CDR3 reads CASRRALAGGSNTGELFF. Here the CDR3 DNA reads TGCGCCAGCCGCAGGGCGCTAGCGGGAGGATCTAACACCGGGGAGCTGTTTTTT. Together with reference TRBV5-1 and TRBJ2-2, the CDR3 gives the full variable domain: KAGVTQTPRYLIKTRGQQVTLSCSPISGHRSVSWYQQTPGQGLQFLFEYFSETQRNKGNFPGRFSGRQFSNSRSEMNVSTLELGDSALYLCASRRALAGGSNTGELFFGEGSRLTVL.

Here the CDR3 DNA reads TGCAGCGGGGTTCTCCAGGACAGGGCGGAGACCCAGTACTTC. It yields the protein CSGVLQDRAETQYF. The gene calls are TRBV29-1 and TRBJ2-5; 8 positions match TRBD1. The J segment lost 5 bases and the V segment lost 7 bases, leaving 12 bases of the junction unmatched. CDR1 and CDR2 from the germline V gene are SQVTM and ANQGSEA. The CDR3 totals 14 residues.

The rearrangement uses TRBV7-8 and TRBJ2-7; D call uncertain. Germline CDR1 reads SGHVS; CDR2 reads FQNEAQ. Trimming removed 5 bases from V and 6 bases from J, with 11 bases in between. This CDR3 is built from 12 residues. The CDR3 protein is CASSLGQFEQYF. DNA of the CDR3: TGTGCCAGCAGCCTAGGTCAGTTCGAGCAGTACTTC.

The chain has TRBV6-5 and TRBJ1-3; D ambiguous. The CDR3 has 13 residues. CDR1 is MNHEY, CDR2 SVGAGI, per germline. V lost 2 bases and J lost 8, with 10 bases in between. CDR3 DNA sequence: TGTGCCAGCAGTTACGGCAGACTTGACACCATATATTTT. It translates to CASSYGRLDTIYF.

The chain is built from TRBV9 and TRBJ1-2; 8 bases agree with TRBD1. After removal of 0 bases from V and 8 bases from J, the junction contained 12 bases not matched to a gene. The CDR3 runs to 16 residues. Per the germline V gene, CDR1 is SGDLS and CDR2 is YYNGEE. The CDR3 loop reads CASSVGFGQGGGGYTF. CDR3 bases: TGTGCCAGCAGCGTAGGTTTCGGACAGGGCGGGGGAGGCTACACCTTC.

This chain joins TRBV7-2 and TRBJ1-4, with TRBD1 matching 7 bases. Germline-derived CDR1 and CDR2 are SGHTA and FQGNSA. The CDR3 extends over 16 amino acids. J gave up 4 bases and V 3 bases, and 8 bases lay outside the gene matches. CDR3 DNA: TGTGCCAGCAGCTTCGGACCGGGACAGAATAATGAAAAACTGTTTTTT. Its translation: CASSFGPGQNNEKLFF. Variable domain in full (rest from reference TRBV7-2 and TRBJ1-4): GAGVSQSPSNKVTEKGKDVELRCDPISGHTALYWYRQSLGQGLEFLIYFQGNSAPDKSGLPSDRFSAERTGGSVSTLTIQRTQQEDSAVYLCASSFGPGQNNEKLFFGSGTQLSVL.

This rearrangement joins TRBV7-9 to TRBJ2-2, with D uncertain. Per germline, CDR1 SEHNR and CDR2 FQNEAQ (reference sequence). V lost 5 bases and J 2 bases, leaving 9 bases between the germline ends. The CDR3 length is 14 residues. The CDR3 loop is CASSPTPNTGELFF. CDR3 coding DNA: TGTGCCAGCAGCCCGACACCAAACACCGGGGAGCTGTTTTTT.

This chain links TRBV6-5 with TRBJ1-5, with TRBD1 matching over 9 bases. The CDR3 runs 15 residues. Trimming removed 4 bases from V and 6 bases from J; junction bases left unmatched: 7. The germline CDR1 and CDR2 sequences are MNHEY and SVGAGI. CDR3 DNA sequence: TGTGCCAGCAGTTCCACCGGGACAGGGCGTCAGCCCCAGCATTTT. Translation: CASSSTGTGRQPQHF.

This chain connects TRBV18 to TRBJ2-2; weak D call: TRBD1 (6 bases). Between the trimmed V and J ends, which lost 3 bases and 5 bases, there was a span of 16 bases. Germline CDR1 reads KGHSH; CDR2 reads LQKENI. This CDR3 is built from 16 residues. The CDR3 is CASSPRGGRDTGELFF. The CDR3 region has the DNA TGTGCCAGCTCACCTCGTGGGGGCCGGGATACCGGGGAGCTGTTTTTT. The full variable domain, completed using reference TRBV18 and TRBJ2-2, is NAGVMQNPRHLVRRRGQEARLRCSPMKGHSHVYWYRQLPEEGLKFMVYLQKENIIDESGMPKERFSAEFPKEGPSILRIQQVVRGDSAAYFCASSPRGGRDTGELFFGEGSRLTVL.